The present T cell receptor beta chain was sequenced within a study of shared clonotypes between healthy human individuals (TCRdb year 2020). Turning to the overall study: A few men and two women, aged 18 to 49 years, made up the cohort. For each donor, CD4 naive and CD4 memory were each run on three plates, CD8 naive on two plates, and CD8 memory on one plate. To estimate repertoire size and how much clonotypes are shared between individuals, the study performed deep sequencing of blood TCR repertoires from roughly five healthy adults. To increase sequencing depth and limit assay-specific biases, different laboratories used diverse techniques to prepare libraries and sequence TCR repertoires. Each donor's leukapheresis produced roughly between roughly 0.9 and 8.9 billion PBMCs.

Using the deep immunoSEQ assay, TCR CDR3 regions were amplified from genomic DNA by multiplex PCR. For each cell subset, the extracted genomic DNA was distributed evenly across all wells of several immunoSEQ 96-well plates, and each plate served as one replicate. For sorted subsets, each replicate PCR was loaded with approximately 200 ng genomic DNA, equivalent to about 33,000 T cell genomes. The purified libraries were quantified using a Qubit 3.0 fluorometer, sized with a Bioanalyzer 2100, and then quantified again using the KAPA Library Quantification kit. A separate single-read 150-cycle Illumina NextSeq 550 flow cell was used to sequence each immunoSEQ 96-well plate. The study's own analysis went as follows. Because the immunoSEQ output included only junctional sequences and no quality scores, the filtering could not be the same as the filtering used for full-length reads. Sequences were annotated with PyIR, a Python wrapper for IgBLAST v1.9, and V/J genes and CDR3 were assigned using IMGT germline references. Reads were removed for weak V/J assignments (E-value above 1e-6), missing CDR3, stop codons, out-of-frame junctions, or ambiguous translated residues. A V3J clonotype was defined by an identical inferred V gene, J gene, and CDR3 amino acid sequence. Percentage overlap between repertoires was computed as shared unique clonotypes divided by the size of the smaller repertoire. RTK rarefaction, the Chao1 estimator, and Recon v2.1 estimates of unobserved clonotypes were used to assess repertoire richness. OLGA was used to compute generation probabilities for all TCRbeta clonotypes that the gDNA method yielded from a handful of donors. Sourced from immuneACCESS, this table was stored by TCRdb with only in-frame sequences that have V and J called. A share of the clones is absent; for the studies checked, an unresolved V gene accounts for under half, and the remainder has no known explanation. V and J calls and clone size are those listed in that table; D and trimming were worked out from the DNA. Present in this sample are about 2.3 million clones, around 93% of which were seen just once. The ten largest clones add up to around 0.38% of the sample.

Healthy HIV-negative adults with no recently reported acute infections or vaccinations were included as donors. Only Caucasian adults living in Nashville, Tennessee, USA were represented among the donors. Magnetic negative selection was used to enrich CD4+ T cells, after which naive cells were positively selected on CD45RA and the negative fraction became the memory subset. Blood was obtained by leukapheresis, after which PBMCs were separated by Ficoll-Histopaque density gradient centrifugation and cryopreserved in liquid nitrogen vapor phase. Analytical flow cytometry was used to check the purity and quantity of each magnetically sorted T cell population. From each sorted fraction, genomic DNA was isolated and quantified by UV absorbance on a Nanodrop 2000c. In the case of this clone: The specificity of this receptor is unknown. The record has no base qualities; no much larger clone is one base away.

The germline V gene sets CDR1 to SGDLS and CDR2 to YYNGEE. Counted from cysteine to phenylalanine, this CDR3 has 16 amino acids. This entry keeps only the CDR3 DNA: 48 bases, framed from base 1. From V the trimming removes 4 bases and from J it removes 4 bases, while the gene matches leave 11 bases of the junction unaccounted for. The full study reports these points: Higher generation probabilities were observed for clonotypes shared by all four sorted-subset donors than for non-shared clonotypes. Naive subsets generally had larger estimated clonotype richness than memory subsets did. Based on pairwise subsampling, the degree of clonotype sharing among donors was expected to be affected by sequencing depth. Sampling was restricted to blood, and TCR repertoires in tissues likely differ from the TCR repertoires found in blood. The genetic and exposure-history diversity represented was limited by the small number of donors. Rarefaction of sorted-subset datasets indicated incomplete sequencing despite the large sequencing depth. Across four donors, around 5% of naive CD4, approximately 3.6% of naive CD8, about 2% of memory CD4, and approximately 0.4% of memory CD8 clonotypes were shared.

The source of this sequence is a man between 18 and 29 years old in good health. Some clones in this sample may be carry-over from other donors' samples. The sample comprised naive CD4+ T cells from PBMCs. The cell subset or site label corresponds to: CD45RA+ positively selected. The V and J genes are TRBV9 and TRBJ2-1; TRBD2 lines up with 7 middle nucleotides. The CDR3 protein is CASSLLGGAGYNEQFF. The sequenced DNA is TGTGCCAGCAGCCTGCTTGGCGGAGCGGGGTACAATGAGCAGTTCTTC.